This entry concerns a single TCR beta chain. TCRdb reanalysed the RT-PCR reads using MiXCR and keeps one entry per CDR3 protein. The sample carries 550,000 to 750,000 distinct CDR3 sequences, about 14% recorded once. With 7 bases removed from V and 7 bases from J, the gap between germline ends came to 7 bases. The germline V gene encodes CDR1 SNHLY and CDR2 FYNNEI. The CDR3 sequence is 11 residues long. The clonotype originates from a female donor in good health, serving as a healthy control. V and J are TRBV2 and TRBJ2-2; D remains ambiguous. Input material: memory CD4+ T cells from blood. The CDR3 is CASKVDGELFF. The CDR3 region has the DNA TGTGCCAGCAAGGTGGACGGGGAGCTGTTTTTT. Based on the CDR3 plus reference TRBV2 and TRBJ2-2, the full variable domain is EPEVTQTPSHQVTQMGQEVILRCVPISNHLYFYWYRQILGQKVEFLVSFYNNEISEKSEIFDDQFSVERPDGSNFTLKIRSTKLEDSAMYFCASKVDGELFFGEGSRLTVL.